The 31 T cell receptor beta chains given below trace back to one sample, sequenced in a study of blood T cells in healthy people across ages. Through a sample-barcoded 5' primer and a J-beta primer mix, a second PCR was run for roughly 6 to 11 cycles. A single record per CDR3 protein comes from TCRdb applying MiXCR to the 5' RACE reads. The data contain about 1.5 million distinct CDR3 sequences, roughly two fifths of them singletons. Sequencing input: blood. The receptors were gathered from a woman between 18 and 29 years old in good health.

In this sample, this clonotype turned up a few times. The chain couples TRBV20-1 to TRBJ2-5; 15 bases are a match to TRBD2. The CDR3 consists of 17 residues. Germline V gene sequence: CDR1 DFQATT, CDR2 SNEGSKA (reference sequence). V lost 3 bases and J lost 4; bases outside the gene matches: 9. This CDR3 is CSARGIPGLAGGETQYF. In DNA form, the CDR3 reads TGCAGTGCTAGGGGAATCCCGGGACTAGCGGGGGGAGAGACCCAGTACTTC.

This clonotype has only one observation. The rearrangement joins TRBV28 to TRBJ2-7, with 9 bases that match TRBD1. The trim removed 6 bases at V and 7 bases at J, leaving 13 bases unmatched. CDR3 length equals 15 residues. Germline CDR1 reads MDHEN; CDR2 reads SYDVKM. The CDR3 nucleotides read TGTGCCAGCAGCCGGACAGGGGATCTTCTGGATGAGCAGTACTTC. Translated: CASSRTGDLLDEQYF.

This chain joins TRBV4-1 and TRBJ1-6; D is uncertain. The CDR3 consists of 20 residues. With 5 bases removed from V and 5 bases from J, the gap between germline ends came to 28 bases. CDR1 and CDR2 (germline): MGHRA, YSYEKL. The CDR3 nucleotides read TGCGCCAGCAGCACCTACCGCTTTTATGACCCGCGGGGTGATAATTCACCCCTCCACTTT. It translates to CASSTYRFYDPRGDNSPLHF.

The CDR3, as DNA: TGTGCCAGCAGTTACTCGGACAGCAACACCGGGGAGCTGTTTTTT. As protein: CASSYSDSNTGELFF. V gene TRBV6-5 combines with J gene TRBJ2-2; tentative D call: TRBD1 (6 bases). Germline assignment: CDR1 MNHEY and CDR2 SVGAGI. The CDR3 extends over 15 amino acids. V was pared by 0 bases and J by 2 bases, with 7 bases between.

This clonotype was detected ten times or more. This CDR3 is CASTTGLDTQYF. For the CDR3, the DNA is TGTGCCAGCACAACAGGGCTCGATACGCAGTATTTT. The chain has TRBV12-3 or TRBV12-4 and TRBJ2-3; a possible D gene is TRBD1 (6 bases). The CDR3 runs 12 residues. The germline V and J ends were trimmed by 7 bases and 6 bases, with 11 bases remaining between them.

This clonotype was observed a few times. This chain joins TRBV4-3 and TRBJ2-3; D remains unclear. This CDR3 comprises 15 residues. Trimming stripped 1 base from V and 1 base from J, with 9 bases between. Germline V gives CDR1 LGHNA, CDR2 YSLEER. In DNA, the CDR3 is TGCGCCAGCAGCCAAGTTGTGGAAGGCACAGATACGCAGTATTTT. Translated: CASSQVVEGTDTQYF.

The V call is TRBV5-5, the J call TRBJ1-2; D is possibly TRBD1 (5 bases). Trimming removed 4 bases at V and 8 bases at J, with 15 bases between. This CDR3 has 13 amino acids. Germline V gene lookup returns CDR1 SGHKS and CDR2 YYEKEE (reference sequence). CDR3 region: CASSRDGPLGYTF. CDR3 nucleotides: TGTGCCAGCAGCCGGGACGGACCGTTAGGCTACACCTTC. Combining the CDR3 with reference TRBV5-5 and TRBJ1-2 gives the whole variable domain DAGVTQSPTHLIKTRGQQVTLRCSPISGHKSVSWYQQVLGQGPQFIFQYYEKEERGRGNFPDRFSARQFPNYSSELNVNALLLGDSALYLCASSRDGPLGYTFGSGTRLTVV.

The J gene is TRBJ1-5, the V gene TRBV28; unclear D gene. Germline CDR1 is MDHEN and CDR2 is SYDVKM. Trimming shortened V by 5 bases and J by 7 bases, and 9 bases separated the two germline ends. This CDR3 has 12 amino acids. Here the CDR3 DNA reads TGTGCCAGCAGTCCGCCGATGCAGCCCCAGCATTTT. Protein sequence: CASSPPMQPQHF.

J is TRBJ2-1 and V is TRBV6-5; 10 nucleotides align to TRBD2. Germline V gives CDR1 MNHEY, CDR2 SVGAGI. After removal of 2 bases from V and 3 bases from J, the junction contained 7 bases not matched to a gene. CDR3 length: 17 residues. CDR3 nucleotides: TGTGCCAGCAGTTACCGAATTAGACTAGCGGGCTACAATGAGCAGTTCTTC. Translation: CASSYRIRLAGYNEQFF.

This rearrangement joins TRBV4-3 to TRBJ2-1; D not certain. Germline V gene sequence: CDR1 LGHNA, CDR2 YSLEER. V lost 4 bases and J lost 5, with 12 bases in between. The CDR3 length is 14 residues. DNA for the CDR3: TGCGCCAGCAGCCCATCGTGGGGAAACAATGAGCAGTTCTTC. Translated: CASSPSWGNNEQFF.

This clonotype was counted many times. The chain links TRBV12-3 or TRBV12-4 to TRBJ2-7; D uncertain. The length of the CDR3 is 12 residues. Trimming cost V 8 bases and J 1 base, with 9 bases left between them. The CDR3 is CASASLSYEQYF. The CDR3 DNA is TGTGCCAGCGCCTCTTTGTCCTACGAGCAGTACTTC.

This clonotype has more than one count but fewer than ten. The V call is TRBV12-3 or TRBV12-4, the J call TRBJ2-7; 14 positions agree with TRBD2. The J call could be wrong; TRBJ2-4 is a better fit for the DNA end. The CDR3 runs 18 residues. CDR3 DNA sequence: TGTGCCAGCAGTTTATCTATGACTAGCGGGGGGGGTGCGAACATTCAGTACTTC. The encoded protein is CASSLSMTSGGGANIQYF.

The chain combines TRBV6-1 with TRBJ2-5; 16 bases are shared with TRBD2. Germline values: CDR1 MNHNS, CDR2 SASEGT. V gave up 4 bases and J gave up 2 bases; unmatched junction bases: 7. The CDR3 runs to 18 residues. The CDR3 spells CASSVAGLAGGGQETQYF. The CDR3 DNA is TGTGCCAGCAGTGTTGCGGGACTAGCGGGGGGGGGTCAAGAGACCCAGTACTTC.

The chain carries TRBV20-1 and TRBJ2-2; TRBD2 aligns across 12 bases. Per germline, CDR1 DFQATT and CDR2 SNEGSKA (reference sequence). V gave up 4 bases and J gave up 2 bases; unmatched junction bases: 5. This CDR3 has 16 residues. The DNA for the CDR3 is TGCAGTGCTATTCAACTAGCGGGAGGAAACACCGGGGAGCTGTTTTTT. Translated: CSAIQLAGGNTGELFF.

This CDR3 reads CASRENRDYNSPLHF. DNA of the CDR3: TGTGCCAGCAGAGAGAACAGGGATTATAATTCACCCCTCCACTTT. This rearrangement joins TRBV2 to TRBJ1-6; D perhaps matches TRBD1 (6 bases). The CDR3 spans 15 residues. The germline V gene has CDR1 SNHLY and CDR2 FYNNEI. V was pared by 6 bases and J by 4 bases, with 13 bases between.

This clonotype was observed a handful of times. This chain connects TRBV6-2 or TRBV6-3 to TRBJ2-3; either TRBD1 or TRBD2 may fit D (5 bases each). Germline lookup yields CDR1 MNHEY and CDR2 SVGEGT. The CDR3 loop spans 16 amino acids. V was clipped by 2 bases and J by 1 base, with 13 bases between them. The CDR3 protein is CASSYIGTLRTDTQYF. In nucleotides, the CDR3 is TGTGCCAGCAGTTACATCGGGACCCTTCGCACAGATACGCAGTATTTT.

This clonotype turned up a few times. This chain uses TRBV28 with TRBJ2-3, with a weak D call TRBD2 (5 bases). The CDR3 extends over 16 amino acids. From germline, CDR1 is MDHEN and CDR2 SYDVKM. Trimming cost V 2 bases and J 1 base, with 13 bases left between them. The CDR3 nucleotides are TGTGCCAGCAGTTTAGTCACGAGCGGCCGCACAGATACGCAGTATTTT. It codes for CASSLVTSGRTDTQYF.

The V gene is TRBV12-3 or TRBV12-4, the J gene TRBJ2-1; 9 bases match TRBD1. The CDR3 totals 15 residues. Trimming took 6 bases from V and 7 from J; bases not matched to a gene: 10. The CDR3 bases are TGTGCCAGCAGGGTCCTGACAGGGGGGCGGAATGAGCAGTTCTTC. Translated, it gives CASRVLTGGRNEQFF.

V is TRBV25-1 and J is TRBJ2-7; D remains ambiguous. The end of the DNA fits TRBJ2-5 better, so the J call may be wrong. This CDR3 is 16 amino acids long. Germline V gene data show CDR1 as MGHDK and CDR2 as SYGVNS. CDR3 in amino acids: CASSAGRDPSFETQYF. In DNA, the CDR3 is TGTGCCAGCAGTGCGGGCCGCGACCCGTCTTTCGAGACCCAGTACTTC.

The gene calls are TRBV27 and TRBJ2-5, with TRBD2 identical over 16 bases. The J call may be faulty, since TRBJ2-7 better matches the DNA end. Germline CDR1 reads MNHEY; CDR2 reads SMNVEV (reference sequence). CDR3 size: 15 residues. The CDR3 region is CASSSGLAGGNEQYF. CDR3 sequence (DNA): TGTGCCAGCAGCTCGGGACTAGCGGGAGGGAACGAGCAGTACTTC.

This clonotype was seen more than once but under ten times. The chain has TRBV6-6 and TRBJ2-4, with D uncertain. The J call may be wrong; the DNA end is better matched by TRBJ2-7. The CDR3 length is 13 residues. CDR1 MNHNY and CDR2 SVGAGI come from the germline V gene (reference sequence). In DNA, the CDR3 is TGTGCCAGCAGTCGCGCCCGCGGTCTCGAGCAGTACTTC. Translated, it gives CASSRARGLEQYF.

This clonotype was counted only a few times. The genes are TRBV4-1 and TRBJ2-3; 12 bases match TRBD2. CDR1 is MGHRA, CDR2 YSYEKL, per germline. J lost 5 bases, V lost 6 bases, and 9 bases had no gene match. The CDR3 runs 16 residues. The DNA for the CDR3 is TGCGCCAGCAGTCGTTACCTAGCGGGGGGGCAAGATACGCAGTATTTT. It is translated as CASSRYLAGGQDTQYF.

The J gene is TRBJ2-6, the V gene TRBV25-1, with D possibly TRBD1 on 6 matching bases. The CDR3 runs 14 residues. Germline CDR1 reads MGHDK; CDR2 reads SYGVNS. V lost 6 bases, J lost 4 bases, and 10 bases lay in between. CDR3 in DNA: TGTGCCAGCAGGGGACAAACAGGGGCCAACGTCCTGACTTTC. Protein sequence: CASRGQTGANVLTF.

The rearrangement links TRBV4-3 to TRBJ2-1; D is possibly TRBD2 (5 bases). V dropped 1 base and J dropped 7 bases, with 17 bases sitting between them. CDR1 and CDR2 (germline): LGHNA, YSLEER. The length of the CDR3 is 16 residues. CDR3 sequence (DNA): TGCGCCAGCAGCCAAGGTCGCGGTTTCGGAGGTAATGAGCAGTTCTTC. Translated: CASSQGRGFGGNEQFF.

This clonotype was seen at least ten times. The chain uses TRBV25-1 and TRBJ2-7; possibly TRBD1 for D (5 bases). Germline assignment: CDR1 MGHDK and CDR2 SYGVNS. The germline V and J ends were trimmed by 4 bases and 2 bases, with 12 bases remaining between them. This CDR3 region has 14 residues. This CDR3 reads CASSGRAYAYEQYF. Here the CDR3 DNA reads TGTGCCAGCAGTGGCAGGGCCTATGCCTACGAGCAGTACTTC.

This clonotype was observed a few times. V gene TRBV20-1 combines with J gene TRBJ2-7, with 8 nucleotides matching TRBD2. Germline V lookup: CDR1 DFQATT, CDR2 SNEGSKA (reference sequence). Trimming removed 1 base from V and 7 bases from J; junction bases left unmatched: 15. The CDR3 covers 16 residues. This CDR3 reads CSARGTTSEALGEQYF. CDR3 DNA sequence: TGCAGTGCTAGAGGGACGACTAGCGAGGCCTTGGGAGAGCAGTACTTC.

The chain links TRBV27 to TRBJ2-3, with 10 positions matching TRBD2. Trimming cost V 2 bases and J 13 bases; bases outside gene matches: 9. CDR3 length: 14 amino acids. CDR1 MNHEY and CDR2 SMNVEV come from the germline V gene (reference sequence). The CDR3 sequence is CASSLRAGLAEEYF. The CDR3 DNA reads TGTGCCAGCAGTTTAAGGGCCGGACTAGCGGAGGAGTATTTT.

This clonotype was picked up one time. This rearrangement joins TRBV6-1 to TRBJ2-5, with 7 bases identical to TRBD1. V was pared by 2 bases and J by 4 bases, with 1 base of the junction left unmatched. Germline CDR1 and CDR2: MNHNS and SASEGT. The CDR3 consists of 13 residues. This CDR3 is CASSERGRETQYF. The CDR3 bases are TGTGCCAGCAGTGAAAGGGGGCGAGAGACCCAGTACTTC.

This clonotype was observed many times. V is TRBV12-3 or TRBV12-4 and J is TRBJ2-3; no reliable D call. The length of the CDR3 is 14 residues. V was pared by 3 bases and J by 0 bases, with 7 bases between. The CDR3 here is CASSFLGSTDTQYF. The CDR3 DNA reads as TGTGCCAGCAGTTTCTTGGGAAGCACAGATACGCAGTATTTT.

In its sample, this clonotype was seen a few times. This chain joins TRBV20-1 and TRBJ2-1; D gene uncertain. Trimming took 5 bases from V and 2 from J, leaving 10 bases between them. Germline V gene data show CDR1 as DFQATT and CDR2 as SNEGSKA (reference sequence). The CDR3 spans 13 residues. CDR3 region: CSAPRPAYNEQFF. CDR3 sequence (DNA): TGCAGTGCTCCTCGTCCGGCCTACAATGAGCAGTTCTTC.

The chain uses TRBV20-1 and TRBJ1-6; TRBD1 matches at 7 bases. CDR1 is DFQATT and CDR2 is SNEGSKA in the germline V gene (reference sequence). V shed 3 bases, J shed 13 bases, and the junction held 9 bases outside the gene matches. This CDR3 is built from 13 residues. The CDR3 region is CSARGQSVSPLHF. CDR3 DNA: TGCAGTGCTAGGGGACAGTCCGTATCTCCCCTCCACTTT.